This T cell receptor (beta chain) was sequenced during a study of shared clonotypes between healthy human individuals. Whole-study findings and limits: Naive CD4 clonotypes were shared across a handful of donors at roughly 5.3%.

With respect to this clone: As yet, its antigen is unknown.

Per the germline V gene, CDR1 is SGHTA and CDR2 is FQGNSA. The length of the CDR3 is 13 residues. V was shortened by 2 bases and J by 9 bases, with 14 bases between the two germline ends. This table comes from immunoSEQ multiplex PCR, and its TCRdb copy is limited to in-frame clones, with some not included. The profile shows 2,500,000 or so clones, 80% to 95% of them singletons. Sequencing input: naive CD4+ T cells from PBMCs. Regarding subset: CD45RA+ positively selected. V gene TRBV7-2 combines with J gene TRBJ2-7, with D unresolved. The TCR sequence derives from a man between 18 and 29 years old in good health. Some clones in this sample may be carry-over from other donors' samples. As DNA, the CDR3 is TGTGCCAGCAGCTTAAGCTCCCCCGGCCGGCAGTACTTC. Translated: CASSLSSPGRQYF.